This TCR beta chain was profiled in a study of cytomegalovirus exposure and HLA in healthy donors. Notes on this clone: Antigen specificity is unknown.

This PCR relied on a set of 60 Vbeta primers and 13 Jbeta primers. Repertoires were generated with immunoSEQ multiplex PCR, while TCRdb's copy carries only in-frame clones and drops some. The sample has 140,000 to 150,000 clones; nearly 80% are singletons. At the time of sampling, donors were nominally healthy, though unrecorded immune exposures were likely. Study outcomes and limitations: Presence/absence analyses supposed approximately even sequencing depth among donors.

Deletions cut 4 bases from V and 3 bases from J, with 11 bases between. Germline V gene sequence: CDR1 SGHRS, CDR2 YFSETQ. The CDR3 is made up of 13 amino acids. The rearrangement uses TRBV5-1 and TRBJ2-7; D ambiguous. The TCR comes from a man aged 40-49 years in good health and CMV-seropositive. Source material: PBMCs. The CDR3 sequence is CASSDGPVYEQYF. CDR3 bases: TGCGCCAGCAGCGATGGGCCCGTCTACGAGCAGTACTTC.